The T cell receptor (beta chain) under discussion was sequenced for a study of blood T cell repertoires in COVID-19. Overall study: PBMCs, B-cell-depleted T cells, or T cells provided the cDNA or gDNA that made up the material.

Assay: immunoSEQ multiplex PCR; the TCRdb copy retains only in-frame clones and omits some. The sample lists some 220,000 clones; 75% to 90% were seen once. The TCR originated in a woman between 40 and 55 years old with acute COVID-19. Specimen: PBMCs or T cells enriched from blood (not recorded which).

CDR3 in amino acids: CASRLITGELFF. Here the CDR3 DNA reads TGCGCCAGCAGATTAATCACCGGGGAGCTGTTTTTT. The chain carries TRBV4-1 and TRBJ2-2, with no clear D. Trimming stripped 6 bases from V and 4 bases from J, with 6 bases between. Germline lookup yields CDR1 MGHRA and CDR2 YSYEKL. The CDR3 spans 12 residues.